Each of the 26 T cell receptor beta chains below was sequenced from the same sample in a study of T cell repertoires in aging, cancer and after chemotherapy. Peripheral blood genomic DNA, not sorted cells or RNA, was the template. TRB rearrangements spanning V, D and J were amplified using mixed TRB-A/B primers. MiXCR, run by TCRdb on the multiplex PCR reads, gives a single entry per CDR3 protein. The table lists about 3,300 distinct CDR3 sequences, 45% of them singletons. The sample taken for sequencing was blood. The receptor source for this set is a human donor with a solid tumor.

This chain connects TRBV27 to TRBJ1-6, with D perhaps TRBD1 (5 bases). The CDR3 runs to 15 residues. The germline V gene encodes CDR1 MNHEY and CDR2 SMNVEV (reference sequence). V was cut by 5 bases and J by 2 bases, with 10 bases left in between. The CDR3 region is CASSPTVPYNSPLHF. The CDR3 nucleotides read TGTGCCAGCAGTCCGACAGTTCCCTATAATTCACCCCTCCACTTT.

This chain links TRBV6-5 with TRBJ2-3; D is unresolved. CDR1 and CDR2 from the germline V gene are MNHEY and SVGAGI. Trimming removed 6 bases at V and 0 bases at J, with 7 bases between. The CDR3 runs to 13 residues. CDR3 region: CASSSLSTDTQYF. The CDR3, as DNA: TGTGCCAGCAGCTCTCTTAGCACAGATACGCAGTATTTT.

The chain links TRBV6-6 to TRBJ2-1; D unresolved. V was pared by 0 bases and J by 3 bases, with 3 bases between. Looked up from germline, CDR1 is MNHNY and CDR2 is SVGAGI (reference sequence). The CDR3 totals 13 residues. The CDR3 sequence is CASSYSSYNEQFF. The CDR3 bases are TGTGCCAGCAGTTACTCCAGCTACAATGAGCAGTTCTTC.

The rearrangement uses TRBV19 and TRBJ2-7, with 8 bases lining up with TRBD1. The CDR3 extends over 18 amino acids. V trimming: 9 bases; J trimming: 2 bases; junction bases outside the gene matches: 21. Germline V gives CDR1 LNHDA, CDR2 SQIVND (reference sequence). CDR3 coding DNA: TGTGCCAGCAGCTTGGCCTTATTTGGACAGGGTACAGCCTACGAGCAGTACTTC. Translating gives CASSLALFGQGTAYEQYF.

The chain uses TRBV24-1 and TRBJ1-6, with D hard to call. With 9 bases removed from V and 5 bases from J, the gap between germline ends came to 16 bases. The germline V gene encodes CDR1 KGHDR and CDR2 SFDVKD. This CDR3 comprises 15 residues. CDR3 region: CATHGREINNSPLHF. The CDR3 coding sequence is TGTGCCACCCATGGTCGGGAGATAAATAATTCACCCCTCCACTTT.

The rearrangement uses TRBV6-5 and TRBJ1-2, with 9 bases fitting TRBD1. With V trimmed by 0 bases and J by 4 bases, 3 bases remained unmatched. CDR1 is MNHEY and CDR2 is SVGAGI in the germline V gene. The CDR3 is 15 amino acids. As DNA, the CDR3 is TGTGCCAGCAGTTACTCCGGACAGGGGAGCTATGGCTACACCTTC. Protein product: CASSYSGQGSYGYTF.

V gene TRBV6-5 combines with J gene TRBJ1-2, with D possibly being TRBD1 (5 bases). The CDR3 is 13 amino acids. V was pared by 2 bases and J by 2 bases, with 6 bases between. Germline loops: CDR1 MNHEY, CDR2 SVGAGI. The CDR3 DNA follows: TGTGCCAGCAGTTACCAGGGAAACTATGGCTACACCTTC. Protein: CASSYQGNYGYTF.

Worth noting for this clonotype: With a much larger clone just one base away, this may be a read error. The chain carries TRBV27 and TRBJ2-6; D is ambiguous. The CDR3 sequence is 13 residues long. V lost 5 bases and J lost 4, with 6 bases in between. The germline V gene has CDR1 MNHEY and CDR2 SMNVEV (reference sequence). Here the CDR3 DNA reads TGTGCCAGCAGTCAAGGAGGGGCCAACGTCCTGACTTTC. It encodes CASSQGGANVLTF.

CDR3 coding DNA: TGTGCCAGCAGTTTATCTATGGGAGGCAATCAGCCCCAGCATTTT. Amino acids: CASSLSMGGNQPQHF. The chain combines TRBV27 with TRBJ1-5, with D uncertain. CDR1 is MNHEY and CDR2 is SMNVEV in the germline V gene (reference sequence). The V gene lost 0 bases and the J gene lost 2 bases, with 8 bases spanning the gap. The CDR3 is made up of 15 amino acids.

The V and J genes are TRBV20-1 and TRBJ2-1; D gene unclear. This CDR3 has 11 amino acids. Germline V gives CDR1 DFQATT, CDR2 SNEGSKA (reference sequence). The CDR3: CSLRRLNEQFF. CDR3 DNA: TGCAGCCTTAGACGGCTCAATGAGCAGTTCTTC.

The V call is TRBV7-9, the J call TRBJ2-3; D unresolved. With 6 bases removed from V and 0 bases from J, the gap between germline ends came to 13 bases. Germline loops: CDR1 SEHNR, CDR2 FQNEAQ (reference sequence). The CDR3 has 15 amino acids. Written as DNA, the CDR3 is TGTGCCAGCAGTCAACAGAGCAGGAGCACAGATACGCAGTATTTT. Its translation: CASSQQSRSTDTQYF.

The chain employs TRBV6-6 and TRBJ2-2, with D perhaps assigned TRBD1 or TRBD2 (6 bases each). Trimming shortened V by 6 bases and J by 1 base, and 15 bases separated the two germline ends. CDR1 and CDR2 from the germline V gene are MNHNY and SVGAGI (reference sequence). The CDR3 runs to 16 residues. The CDR3 DNA reads TGTGCCAGCAGCCGTCGGGGGCTAGTGAACACCGGGGAGCTGTTTTTT. This sequence encodes CASSRRGLVNTGELFF.

This clonotype was seen a few times. This chain joins TRBV7-2 and TRBJ2-2; D is possibly TRBD2 (6 bases). The germline V gene has CDR1 SGHTA and CDR2 FQGNSA. This CDR3 comprises 13 residues. With 5 bases removed from V and 5 bases from J, the gap between germline ends came to 9 bases. The CDR3 sequence is CASSPGGTGELFF. DNA for the CDR3: TGTGCCAGCAGCCCCGGGGGAACCGGGGAGCTGTTTTTT. Full variable domain (outside the CDR3, taken from reference TRBV7-2 and TRBJ2-2): GAGVSQSPSNKVTEKGKDVELRCDPISGHTALYWYRQSLGQGLEFLIYFQGNSAPDKSGLPSDRFSAERTGGSVSTLTIQRTQQEDSAVYLCASSPGGTGELFFGEGSRLTVL.

This clonotype came up once. The gene calls are TRBV7-9 and TRBJ1-5; TRBD1 is a possible D gene (5 bases). This CDR3 is 14 amino acids long. CDR1 SEHNR and CDR2 FQNEAQ come from the germline V gene (reference sequence). With 1 base removed from V and 3 bases from J, the gap between germline ends came to 7 bases. As DNA, the CDR3 is TGTGCCAGCAGCTTAGGGGGGTTCAATCAGCCCCAGCATTTT. This codes for CASSLGGFNQPQHF.

This clonotype has only a few counts. The J gene is TRBJ1-6, the V gene TRBV11-2; TRBD1 might be the D (5 bases). This CDR3 region has 17 residues. V was trimmed by 5 bases and J by 0 bases, leaving 14 bases between them. CDR1 and CDR2 from the germline V gene are SGHAT and FQNNGV. This CDR3 reads CASSNAARGSYNSPLHF. CDR3 sequence (DNA): TGTGCCAGCAGCAACGCAGCGAGGGGCTCCTATAATTCACCCCTCCACTTT.

The genes are TRBV6-1 and TRBJ1-1; D is perhaps TRBD1 (6 bases). The V end lost 6 bases, the J end lost 5 bases, and 16 bases lay between the germline ends. This CDR3 has 14 residues. Germline CDR1 MNHNS, CDR2 SASEGT. The DNA for the CDR3 is TGTGCCAGCAGGCGGACAGTTGGAGAAACTGAAGCTTTCTTT. This gives the protein CASRRTVGETEAFF.

The chain recombines TRBV20-1 with TRBJ1-1, with TRBD1 identical over 10 bases. The CDR3 contains 14 residues. With V trimmed by 5 bases and J by 3 bases, 6 bases remained unmatched. Germline V gene lookup returns CDR1 DFQATT and CDR2 SNEGSKA (reference sequence). The CDR3 DNA reads TGCAGTGCTCGGGACAGGGGAGGAGACACTGAAGCTTTCTTT. Encoded protein: CSARDRGGDTEAFF.

This chain uses TRBV6-1 with TRBJ2-3; D is uncertain. The CDR3 consists of 14 residues. Germline-derived CDR1 and CDR2 are MNHNS and SASEGT. V lost 6 bases and J 2 bases, leaving 12 bases between the germline ends. CDR3 in amino acids: CASSPLPYTDTQYF. Here the CDR3 DNA reads TGTGCCAGCAGCCCACTCCCTTACACAGATACGCAGTATTTT.

The J gene is TRBJ1-4, the V gene TRBV6-1; possible D gene TRBD1, 5 bases. This CDR3 contains 15 residues. V gave up 6 bases and J gave up 7 bases, with 18 bases separating them. Germline assignment: CDR1 MNHNS and CDR2 SASEGT. CDR3: CASSRPGGRSEKLFF. For the CDR3, the DNA is TGTGCCAGCAGCCGCCCGGGGGGGAGGAGTGAAAAACTGTTTTTT.

The J gene is TRBJ1-4, the V gene TRBV11-2; 9 bases agree with TRBD1. J was trimmed by 8 bases and V by 3 bases; bases with no gene match: 7. Germline V CDR1 and CDR2: SGHAT, FQNNGV. There are 15 residues in the CDR3. Written as DNA, the CDR3 is TGTGCCAGCAGCTTCGGGACAGGGATGAAGGAAAAACTGTTTTTT. It is translated as CASSFGTGMKEKLFF.

The V gene is TRBV19, the J gene TRBJ1-6; perhaps TRBD1 as D (5 bases). The CDR3 covers 15 residues. Trimming shortened V by 3 bases and J by 10 bases, and 16 bases separated the two germline ends. The germline CDR1 and CDR2 sequences are LNHDA and SQIVND (reference sequence). The chain's CDR3 is CASSILGGGGSPLHF. The CDR3 DNA sequence: TGTGCCAGTAGTATCTTGGGGGGGGGGGGATCACCCCTCCACTTT.

The chain carries TRBV12-3 or TRBV12-4 and TRBJ1-5; D is possibly TRBD1 (5 bases). Trimming took off 0 bases at V and 5 bases at J, with 11 bases between the two ends. The CDR3 has 15 residues. The CDR3 DNA sequence: TGTGCCAGCAGTTTAGCGGGGGTAGGGTATCAGCCCCAGCATTTT. This sequence encodes CASSLAGVGYQPQHF.

The chain links TRBV14 to TRBJ1-6, with D maybe TRBD1 (6 bases). Trimming pared 1 base from V and 6 bases from J, leaving 19 bases between. Germline CDR1 reads SGHDN; CDR2 reads FVKESK. The CDR3 loop spans 18 amino acids. The CDR3 loop reads CASSQAIRRGGGNSPLHF. DNA for the CDR3: TGTGCCAGCAGCCAAGCCATCCGCAGGGGTGGGGGTAATTCACCCCTCCACTTT.

V usage is TRBV19 and J usage is TRBJ1-2; TRBD1 aligns across 9 bases. V gave up 6 bases and J gave up 4 bases; unmatched junction bases: 9. Germline V gives CDR1 LNHDA, CDR2 SQIVND (reference sequence). CDR3 length equals 15 residues. CDR3 in amino acids: CASSRPGTGIYGYTF. CDR3 sequence (DNA): TGTGCCAGTAGCCGTCCCGGGACAGGGATCTATGGCTACACCTTC.

The CDR3 sequence is CASRTPSEQYF. CDR3 nucleotides: TGTGCCAGCAGGACCCCCAGCGAGCAGTACTTC. This chain joins TRBV6-5 and TRBJ2-7; no clear D gene. Trimming left V 6 bases short and J 6 bases short, with 9 bases between. The V gene's germline CDR1 is MNHEY and CDR2 SVGAGI. This CDR3 comprises 11 residues.

J is TRBJ1-1 and V is TRBV5-1, with 7 nucleotides matching TRBD1. The CDR3 has 16 residues. The V gene end was trimmed by 4 bases and the J gene end by 5 bases; junction bases not matched to a gene: 14. Per the germline V gene, CDR1 is SGHRS and CDR2 is YFSETQ. The CDR3 DNA sequence: TGCGCCAGCAGCAAGAAACCGGACAGGAGGGGGACTGAAGCTTTCTTT. Translation gives CASSKKPDRRGTEAFF. Full variable domain (remainder filled in from reference TRBV5-1 and TRBJ1-1): KAGVTQTPRYLIKTRGQQVTLSCSPISGHRSVSWYQQTPGQGLQFLFEYFSETQRNKGNFPGRFSGRQFSNSRSEMNVSTLELGDSALYLCASSKKPDRRGTEAFFGQGTRLTVV.